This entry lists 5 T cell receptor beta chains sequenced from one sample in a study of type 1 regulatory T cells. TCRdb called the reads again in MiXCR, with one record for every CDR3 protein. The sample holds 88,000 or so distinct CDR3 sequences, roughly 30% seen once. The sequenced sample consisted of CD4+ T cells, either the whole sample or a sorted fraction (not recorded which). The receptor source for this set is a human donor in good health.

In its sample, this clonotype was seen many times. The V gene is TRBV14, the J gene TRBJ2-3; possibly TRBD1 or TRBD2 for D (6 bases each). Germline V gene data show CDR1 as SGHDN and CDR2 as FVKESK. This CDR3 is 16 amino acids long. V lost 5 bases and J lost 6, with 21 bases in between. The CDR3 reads CASSGGIKGDLDTQYF. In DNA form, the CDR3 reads TGTGCCAGCAGCGGCGGGATAAAGGGGGACTTGGATACGCAGTATTTT.

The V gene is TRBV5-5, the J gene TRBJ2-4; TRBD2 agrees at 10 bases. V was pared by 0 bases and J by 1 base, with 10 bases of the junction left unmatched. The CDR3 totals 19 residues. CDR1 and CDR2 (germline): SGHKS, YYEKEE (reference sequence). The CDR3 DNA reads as TGTGCCAGCAGCTTGGTCCCGGGACTAGCGCGCAGCGCCAAAAACATTCAGTACTTC. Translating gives CASSLVPGLARSAKNIQYF.

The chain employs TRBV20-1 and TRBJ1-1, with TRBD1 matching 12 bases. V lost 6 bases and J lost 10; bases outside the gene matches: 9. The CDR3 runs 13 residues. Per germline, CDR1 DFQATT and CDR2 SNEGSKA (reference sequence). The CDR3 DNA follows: TGCAGTGCGGATCCGGGACAGGGGGCTGGAGCTTTCTTT. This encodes CSADPGQGAGAFF.

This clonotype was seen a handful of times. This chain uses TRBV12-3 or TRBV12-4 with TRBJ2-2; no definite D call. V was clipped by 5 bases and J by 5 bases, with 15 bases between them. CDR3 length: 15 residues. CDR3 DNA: TGTGCCAGCAGTCCTCGTATAGGGCAAACCGGGGAGCTGTTTTTT. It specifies CASSPRIGQTGELFF.

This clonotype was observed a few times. CDR3 sequence: CASSPGLAKPNEQFF. The CDR3 nucleotides are TGTGCCAGCAGCCCGGGACTAGCGAAACCCAATGAGCAGTTCTTC. The rearrangement uses TRBV7-6 and TRBJ2-1; 10 bases fit TRBD2. CDR1 is SGHVS and CDR2 is FNYEAQ in the germline V gene. The CDR3 has 15 residues. The V segment lost 5 bases and the J segment 6 bases; nucleotides outside the gene matches: 7.